Sequencing of this T cell receptor beta chain was carried out in a study of shared clonotypes between healthy human individuals. Comments on this clone: Its target is unknown.

J lost 9 bases, V lost 4 bases, and 11 bases had no gene match. The CDR3 loop spans 16 amino acids. CDR1 ENHRY and CDR2 SYGVKD come from the germline V gene. Broader study findings: Researchers sampled only blood; tissue repertoires likely differ.

PCR replicates from unsorted PBMC used roughly 300 ng DNA, and this amount was approximately 30,000 T cell genomes. Authors' data handling: From ImmunoSEQ came sequences covering only the junction and carrying no quality scores, so filtering differed. The repertoire was sequenced with immunoSEQ multiplex PCR; TCRdb's copy has only in-frame clones and lacks some. From that table come the V and J calls and clone size; the DNA was used to work out D and trimming. The table has about 520,000 clones, around 73% seen once; the top ten hold more than 10%. The sample consisted of PBMCs. The receptor comes from a woman aged 40 to 50 in good health. Some clones in this sample may be carry-over from other donors' samples. The chain couples TRBV10-3 to TRBJ2-1; 11 bases agree with TRBD2. The DNA of the CDR3 is TGTGCCATCAGTGGGACTAGCGGGTGGGGTATAGGTGAGCAGTTCTTC. It codes for CAISGTSGWGIGEQFF.